Listed below are T cell receptor beta chains from one sample, sequenced in a study of T-cell reconstitution after alpha-beta-depleted transplantation in children. TCRdb recomputed calls from the PCR reads with MiXCR, one row per CDR3 protein. The sample has about 410,000 distinct CDR3 sequences, roughly 20% seen once; the top ten hold 3% to 4.5%. The input for sequencing was PBMCs from the stem cell graft donor, taken from the stem cell graft. These receptors were collected from a human donor who donated a stem cell graft to a child with acute myeloid leukemia. Each CDR3 is given with its conserved first and last residue. A D gene is named only where the DNA matches it firmly.

d_gene: .; len: 12; v_gene: TRBV5-1; j_gene: TRBJ2-2; CDR3aa: CASSSDSGELFF
d_gene: TRBD2; len: 15; v_gene: TRBV13; j_gene: TRBJ2-7; CDR3aa: CASSSYGLAGREQYF
d_gene: .; len: 12; v_gene: TRBV7-9; j_gene: TRBJ2-7; CDR3aa: CASSLAQAEQYF
d_gene: TRBD2; len: 14; v_gene: TRBV20-1; j_gene: TRBJ2-1; CDR3aa: CSASLWEGRDEQFF
d_gene: TRBD1; len: 16; v_gene: TRBV7-2; j_gene: TRBJ2-6; CDR3aa: CASSTGTGFGANVLTF
d_gene: .; len: 14; v_gene: TRBV5-1; j_gene: TRBJ1-1; CDR3aa: CASSGGGGGTEAFF
d_gene: TRBD2; len: 15; v_gene: TRBV20-1; j_gene: TRBJ2-3; CDR3aa: CSRLAGGLGTDTQYF
d_gene: .; len: 16; v_gene: TRBV5-1; j_gene: TRBJ2-2; CDR3aa: CASSNNREGNTGELFF
d_gene: .; len: 12; v_gene: TRBV12-3/TRBV12-4; j_gene: TRBJ2-7; CDR3aa: CASRENNYEQYF
d_gene: .; len: 15; v_gene: TRBV6-5; j_gene: TRBJ2-7; CDR3aa: CASSSGVLTSYEQYF
d_gene: TRBD2; len: 16; v_gene: TRBV10-3; j_gene: TRBJ2-7; CDR3aa: CAISEWSGRQTYEQYF
d_gene: .; len: 15; v_gene: TRBV7-2; j_gene: TRBJ1-2; CDR3aa: CASSLDSGANYGYTF
d_gene: .; len: 11; v_gene: TRBV28; j_gene: TRBJ1-2; CDR3aa: CASSLYDGYTF